This TCR beta chain was sequenced during a study of T cell repertoires in aging, cancer and after chemotherapy. Amplification of TCR beta used genomic DNA extracted from peripheral blood. This CDR3 comprises 16 residues. Trimming cost V 5 bases and J 0 bases, with 11 bases left between them. From germline, CDR1 is MRHNA and CDR2 SNTAGT. Multiplex touch-down PCR with TRB-A/B primers amplified rearranged V-D-J TRB sequences. TCRdb fed the multiplex PCR reads into MiXCR, producing one record per CDR3 protein. The profile shows under 5,500 distinct CDR3 sequences, roughly 35% of them singletons. By share of the sample, this clonotype is medium-sized.

The sequenced sample was blood. V is TRBV6-4 and J is TRBJ2-6; D perhaps matches TRBD2 (5 bases). This receptor was obtained from a human donor with a blood cancer. CDR3 sequence: CASSQDGLSGANVLTF. The CDR3 nucleotides read TGTGCCAGCAGTCAAGACGGACTCTCTGGGGCCAACGTCCTGACTTTC.